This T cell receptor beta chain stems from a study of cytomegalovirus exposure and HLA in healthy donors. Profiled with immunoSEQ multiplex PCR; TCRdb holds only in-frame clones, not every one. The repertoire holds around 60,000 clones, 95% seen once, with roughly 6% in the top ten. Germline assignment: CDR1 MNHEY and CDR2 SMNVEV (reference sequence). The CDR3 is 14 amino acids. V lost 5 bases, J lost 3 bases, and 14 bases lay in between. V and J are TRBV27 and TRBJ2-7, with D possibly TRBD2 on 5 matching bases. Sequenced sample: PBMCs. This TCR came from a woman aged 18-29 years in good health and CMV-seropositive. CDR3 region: CASSILGRDYEQYF. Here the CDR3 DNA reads TGTGCCAGCAGTATCCTCGGACGGGACTACGAGCAGTACTTC.